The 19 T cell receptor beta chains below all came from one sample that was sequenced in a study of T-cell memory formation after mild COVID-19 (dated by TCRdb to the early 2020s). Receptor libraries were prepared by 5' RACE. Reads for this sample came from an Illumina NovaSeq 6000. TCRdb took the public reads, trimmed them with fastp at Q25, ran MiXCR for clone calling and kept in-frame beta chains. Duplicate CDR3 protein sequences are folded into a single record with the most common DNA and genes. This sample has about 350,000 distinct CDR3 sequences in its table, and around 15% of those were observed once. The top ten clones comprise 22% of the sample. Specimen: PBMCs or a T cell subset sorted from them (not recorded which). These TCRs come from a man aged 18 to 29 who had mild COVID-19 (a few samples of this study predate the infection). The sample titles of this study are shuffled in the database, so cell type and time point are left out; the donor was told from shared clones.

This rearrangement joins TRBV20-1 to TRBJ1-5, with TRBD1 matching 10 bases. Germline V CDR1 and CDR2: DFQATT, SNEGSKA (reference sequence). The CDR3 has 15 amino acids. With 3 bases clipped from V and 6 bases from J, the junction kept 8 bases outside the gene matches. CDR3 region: CSASLTGGAGQPQHF. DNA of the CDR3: TGCAGTGCTAGCCTGACAGGGGGCGCGGGTCAGCCCCAGCATTTT.

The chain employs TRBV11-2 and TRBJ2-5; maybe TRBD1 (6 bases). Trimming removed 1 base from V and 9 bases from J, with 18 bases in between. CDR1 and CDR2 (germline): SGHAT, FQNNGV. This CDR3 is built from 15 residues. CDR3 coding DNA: TGTGCCAGCAGCTTAGTTCGGGCAGACCACAGGGCCCAGTACTTC. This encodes CASSLVRADHRAQYF.

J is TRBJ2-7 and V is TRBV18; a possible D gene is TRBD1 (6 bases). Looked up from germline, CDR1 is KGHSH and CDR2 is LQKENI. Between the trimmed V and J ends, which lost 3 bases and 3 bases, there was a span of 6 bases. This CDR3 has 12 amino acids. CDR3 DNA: TGTGCCAGCTCACCGACAGGCTACGAGCAGTACGTC. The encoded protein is CASSPTGYEQYV.

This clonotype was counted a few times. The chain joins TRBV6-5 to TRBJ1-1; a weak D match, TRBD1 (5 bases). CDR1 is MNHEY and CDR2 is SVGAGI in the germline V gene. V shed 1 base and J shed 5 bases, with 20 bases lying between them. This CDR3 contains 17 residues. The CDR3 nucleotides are TGTGCCAGCAGTTACTTCTACAATGCAGGGTGGGTGACTGAAGCTTTCTTT. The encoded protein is CASSYFYNAGWVTEAFF.

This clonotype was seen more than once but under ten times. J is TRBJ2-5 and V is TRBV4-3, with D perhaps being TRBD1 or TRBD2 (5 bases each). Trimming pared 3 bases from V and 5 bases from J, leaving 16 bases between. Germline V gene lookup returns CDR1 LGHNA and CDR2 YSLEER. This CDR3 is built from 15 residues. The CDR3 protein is CASSHVRGFRETQYF. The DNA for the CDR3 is TGCGCCAGCAGCCACGTTCGGGGCTTTCGGGAGACCCAGTACTTC.

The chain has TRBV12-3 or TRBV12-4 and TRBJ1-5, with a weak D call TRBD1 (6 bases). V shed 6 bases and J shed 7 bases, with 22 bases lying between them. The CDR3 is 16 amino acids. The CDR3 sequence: CASRSAGAGGGQPQHF. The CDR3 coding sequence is TGTGCCAGCAGGAGCGCGGGGGCAGGCGGCGGGCAGCCCCAGCATTTT.

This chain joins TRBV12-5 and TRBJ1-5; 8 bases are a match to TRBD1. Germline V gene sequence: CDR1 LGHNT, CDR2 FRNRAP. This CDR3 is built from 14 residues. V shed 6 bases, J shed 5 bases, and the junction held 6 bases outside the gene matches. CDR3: CASGPGGRDQPQHF. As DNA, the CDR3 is TGTGCTAGTGGACCAGGGGGCCGGGATCAGCCCCAGCATTTT.

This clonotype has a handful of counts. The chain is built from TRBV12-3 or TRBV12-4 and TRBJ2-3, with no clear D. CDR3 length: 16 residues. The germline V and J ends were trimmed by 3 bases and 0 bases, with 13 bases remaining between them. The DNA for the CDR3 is TGTGCCAGCAGTTTGGGCCTAACCCTTAGCACAGATACGCAGTATTTT. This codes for CASSLGLTLSTDTQYF.

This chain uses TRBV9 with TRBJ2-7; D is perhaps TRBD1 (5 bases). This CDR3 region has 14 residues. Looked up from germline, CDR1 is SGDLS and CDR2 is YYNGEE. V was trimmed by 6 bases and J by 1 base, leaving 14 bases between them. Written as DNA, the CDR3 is TGTGCCAGCACCAGGGATTTGGGGTCCTACGAGCAGTACTTC. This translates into CASTRDLGSYEQYF. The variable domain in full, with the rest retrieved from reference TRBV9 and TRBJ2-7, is DSGVTQTPKHLITATGQRVTLRCSPRSGDLSVYWYQQSLDQGLQFLIQYYNGEERAKGNILERFSAQQFPDLHSELNLSSLELGDSALYFCASTRDLGSYEQYFGPGTRLTVT.

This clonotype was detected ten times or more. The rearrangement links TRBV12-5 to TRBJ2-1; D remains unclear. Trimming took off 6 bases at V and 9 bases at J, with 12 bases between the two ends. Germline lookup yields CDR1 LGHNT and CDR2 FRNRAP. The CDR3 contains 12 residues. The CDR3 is CASGSATTEQFF. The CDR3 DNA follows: TGTGCTAGTGGCTCGGCCACTACTGAGCAGTTCTTC. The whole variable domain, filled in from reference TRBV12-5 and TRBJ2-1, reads DARVTQTPRHKVTEMGQEVTMRCQPILGHNTVFWYRQTMMQGLELLAYFRNRAPLDDSGMPKDRFSAEMPDATLATLKIQPSEPRDSAVYFCASGSATTEQFFGPGTRLTVL.

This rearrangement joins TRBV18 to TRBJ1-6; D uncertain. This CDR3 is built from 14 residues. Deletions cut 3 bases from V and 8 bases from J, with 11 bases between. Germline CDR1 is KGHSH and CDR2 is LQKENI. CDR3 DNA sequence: TGTGCCAGCTCACCCGGCCTTGGACATTCACCCCTCCACTTT. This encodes CASSPGLGHSPLHF.

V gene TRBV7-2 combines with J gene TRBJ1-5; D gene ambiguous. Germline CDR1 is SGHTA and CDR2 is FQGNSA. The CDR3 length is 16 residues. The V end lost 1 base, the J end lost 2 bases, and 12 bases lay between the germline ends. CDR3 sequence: CASSLVVDTGNQPQHF. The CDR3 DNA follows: TGTGCCAGCAGCTTAGTCGTGGATACGGGCAATCAGCCCCAGCATTTT.

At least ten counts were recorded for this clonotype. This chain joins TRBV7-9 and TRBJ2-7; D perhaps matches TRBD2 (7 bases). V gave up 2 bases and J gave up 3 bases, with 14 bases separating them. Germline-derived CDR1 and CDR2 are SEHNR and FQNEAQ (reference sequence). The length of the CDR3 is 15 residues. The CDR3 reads CASSLQWGGSYEQYF. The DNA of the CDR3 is TGTGCCAGCAGCTTACAGTGGGGGGGCAGCTACGAGCAGTACTTC.

The CDR3 DNA reads TGCGCCAGCAGCTTGGTCAGGGGGGATACTGAAGCTTTCTTT. Translated, it gives CASSLVRGDTEAFF. The chain combines TRBV5-1 with TRBJ1-1; TRBD1 aligns across 7 bases. V lost 0 bases, J lost 5 bases, and 4 bases stayed unmatched. From germline, CDR1 is SGHRS and CDR2 YFSETQ. There are 14 residues in the CDR3.

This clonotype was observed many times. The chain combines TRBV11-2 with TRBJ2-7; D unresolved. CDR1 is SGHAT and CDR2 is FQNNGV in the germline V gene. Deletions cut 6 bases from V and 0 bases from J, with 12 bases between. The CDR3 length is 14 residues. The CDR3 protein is CASSRIESSYEQYF. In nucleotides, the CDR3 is TGTGCCAGCAGTCGGATAGAGAGCTCCTACGAGCAGTACTTC.

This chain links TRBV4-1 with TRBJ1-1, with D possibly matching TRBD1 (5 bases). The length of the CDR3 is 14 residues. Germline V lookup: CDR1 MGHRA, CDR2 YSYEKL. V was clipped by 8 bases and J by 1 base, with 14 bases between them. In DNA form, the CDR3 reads TGCGCCAGCCGGGGCTTCTTACGGAACACTGAAGCTTTCTTT. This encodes CASRGFLRNTEAFF.

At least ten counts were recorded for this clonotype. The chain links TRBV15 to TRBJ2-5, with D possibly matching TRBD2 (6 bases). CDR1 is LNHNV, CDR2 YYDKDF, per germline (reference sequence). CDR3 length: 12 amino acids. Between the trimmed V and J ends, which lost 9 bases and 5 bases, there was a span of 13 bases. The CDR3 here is CATRRGGETQYF. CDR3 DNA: TGTGCCACTAGGAGGGGTGGGGAGACCCAGTACTTC.

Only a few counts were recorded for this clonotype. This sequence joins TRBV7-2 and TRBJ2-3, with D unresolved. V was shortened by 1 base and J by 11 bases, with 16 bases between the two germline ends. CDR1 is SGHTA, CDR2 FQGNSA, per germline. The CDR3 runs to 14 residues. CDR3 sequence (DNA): TGTGCCAGCAGCTTAGAACCCGCAGCCAATGTGCAGTATTTT. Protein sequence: CASSLEPAANVQYF.

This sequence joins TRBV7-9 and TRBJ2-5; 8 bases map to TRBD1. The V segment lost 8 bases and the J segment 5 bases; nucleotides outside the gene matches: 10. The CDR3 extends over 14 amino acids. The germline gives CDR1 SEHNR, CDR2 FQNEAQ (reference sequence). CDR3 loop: CASSEDRVMETQYF. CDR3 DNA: TGTGCCAGCTCCGAGGACAGGGTAATGGAGACCCAGTACTTC. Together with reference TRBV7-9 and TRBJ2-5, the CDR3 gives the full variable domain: DTGVSQNPRHKITKRGQNVTFRCDPISEHNRLYWYRQTLGQGPEFLTYFQNEAQLEKSRLLSDRFSAERPKGSFSTLEIQRTEQGDSAMYLCASSEDRVMETQYFGPGTRLLVL.